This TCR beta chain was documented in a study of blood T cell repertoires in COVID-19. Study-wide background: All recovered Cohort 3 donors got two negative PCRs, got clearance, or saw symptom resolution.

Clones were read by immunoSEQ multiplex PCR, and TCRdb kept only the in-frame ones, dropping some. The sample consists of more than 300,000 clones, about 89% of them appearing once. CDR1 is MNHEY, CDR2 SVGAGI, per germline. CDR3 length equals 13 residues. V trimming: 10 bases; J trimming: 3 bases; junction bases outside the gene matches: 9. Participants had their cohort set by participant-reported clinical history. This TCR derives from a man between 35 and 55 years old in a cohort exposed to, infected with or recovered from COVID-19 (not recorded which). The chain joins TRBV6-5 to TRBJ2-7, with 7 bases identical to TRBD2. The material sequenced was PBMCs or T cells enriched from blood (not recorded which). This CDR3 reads CATSPGLDYEQYF. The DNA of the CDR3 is TGTGCCACCTCCCCCGGACTAGACTACGAGCAGTACTTC.